Below, one T cell receptor beta chain is given with its context. One end of the junction does not line up with germline, which may come from a read error. These data originate in a study of Ad26.COV2.S vaccination and SARS-CoV-2 variants. Some clones are missing from TCRdb's copy, which holds only in-frame ones; the method was immunoSEQ multiplex PCR. The repertoire has some 520,000 clones, 70% to 90% of them found once; the top ten carry 10% to 15%. The treatment denotes: some 20 received Ad26.COV2.S at low or high dose, single or two shots; roughly 5 received placebo; per-sample allocation not given. The samples date from day 63 after the first vaccine or placebo injection. The starting material was peripheral blood, obtained in a trial of Ad26.COV2.S vaccine versus placebo. The receptor was isolated from a person aged 18-60 years who received the Ad26.COV2.S COVID-19 vaccine or a placebo.

CDR3 region: CASSHSGINQPQHF. CDR3 DNA sequence: TGTGCCAGCAGTCACTCGGGTATCAATCAGCCCCAGCATTTT. The rearrangement uses TRBV6-6 and TRBJ1-5; D is uncertain. The CDR3 covers 14 residues. Per the germline V gene, CDR1 is MNHNY and CDR2 is SVGAGI (reference sequence).